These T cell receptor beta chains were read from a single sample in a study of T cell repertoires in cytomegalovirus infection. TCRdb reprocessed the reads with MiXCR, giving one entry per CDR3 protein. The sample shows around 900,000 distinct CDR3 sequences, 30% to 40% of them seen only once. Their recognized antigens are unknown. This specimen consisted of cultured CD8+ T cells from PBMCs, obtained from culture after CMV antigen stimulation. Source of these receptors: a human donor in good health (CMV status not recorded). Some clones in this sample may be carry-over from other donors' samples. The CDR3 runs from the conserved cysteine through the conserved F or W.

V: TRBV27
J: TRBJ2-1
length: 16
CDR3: CASSLLWQGFYNEQFF

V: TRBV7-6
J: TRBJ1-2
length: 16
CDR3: CASSLAPGGASDGYTF

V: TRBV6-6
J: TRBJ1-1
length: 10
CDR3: CASNRQGSVF

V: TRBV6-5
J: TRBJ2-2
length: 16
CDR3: CASSYSEPYLTGELFF

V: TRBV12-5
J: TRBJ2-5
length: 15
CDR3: CASGLDPLALETQYF

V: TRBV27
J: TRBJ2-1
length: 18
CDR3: CASSSGQGPHLPYNEQFF

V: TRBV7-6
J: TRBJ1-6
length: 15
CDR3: CASSEYRDEGSPLHF

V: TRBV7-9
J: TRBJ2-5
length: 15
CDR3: CASSWTGGVQETQYF

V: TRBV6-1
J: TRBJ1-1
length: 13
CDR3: CASSPNVVAEAFF

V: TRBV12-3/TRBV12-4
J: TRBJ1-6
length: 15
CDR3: CASSWAGGLDSPLHF

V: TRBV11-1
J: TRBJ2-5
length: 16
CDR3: CASSPVPELIQETQYF

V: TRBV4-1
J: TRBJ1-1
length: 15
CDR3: CASSQGPRPNTEAFF

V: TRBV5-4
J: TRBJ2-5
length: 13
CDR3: CASSFWGQETQYF

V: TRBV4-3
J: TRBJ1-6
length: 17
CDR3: CASSQDRGATLNSPLHF

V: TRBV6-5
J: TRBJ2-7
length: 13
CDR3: CASSYSGVREQYF